What follows are 18 T cell receptor beta chains derived from one specimen sequenced in a study of blood T cells in healthy people across ages. Sample-barcoded 5' priming and a J-beta primer mix drove a second PCR of about 7 to 11 cycles. TCRdb re-called the 5' RACE reads through MiXCR, storing one row per CDR3 protein. The sample yields 1.5 million to 2 million distinct CDR3 sequences, 28% seen once. The sequenced sample was blood. The receptor source for this set is a woman in her twenties or thirties in good health.

CDR3: CATDSWVEAFF. CDR3 bases: TGTGCCACCGACAGTTGGGTTGAAGCTTTCTTT. V and J are TRBV28 and TRBJ1-1; D is possibly TRBD1 (5 bases). From germline, CDR1 is MDHEN and CDR2 SYDVKM. This CDR3 has 11 residues. V lost 10 bases to trimming and J lost 7 bases, with 13 bases between them.

The chain has TRBV5-6 and TRBJ2-5; 8 bases line up with TRBD1. V shed 2 bases, J shed 5 bases, and the junction held 11 bases outside the gene matches. The CDR3 consists of 16 residues. The germline gives CDR1 SGHDT, CDR2 YYEEEE. The CDR3 region is CASSFGQGAAGETQYF. In DNA, the CDR3 is TGTGCCAGCAGCTTCGGGCAGGGGGCGGCCGGGGAGACCCAGTACTTC.

Here the CDR3 reads CASSLGAGPKQETQYF. CDR3 DNA: TGTGCCAGCAGCTTGGGCGCAGGACCTAAACAAGAGACCCAGTACTTC. This chain links TRBV5-6 with TRBJ2-5; D call uncertain. Trimming stripped 0 bases from V and 2 bases from J, with 14 bases between. The CDR3 extends over 16 amino acids. CDR1 is SGHDT and CDR2 is YYEEEE in the germline V gene.

This clonotype was seen more than once but under ten times. DNA for the CDR3: TGCAGTGCTAGGTGGGCGGGGGCGAAGGACACTGAAGCTTTCTTT. Encoded protein: CSARWAGAKDTEAFF. The chain has TRBV20-1 and TRBJ1-1; D may be TRBD1 (6 bases). CDR3 length equals 15 residues. CDR1 and CDR2 from the germline V gene are DFQATT and SNEGSKA (reference sequence). V dropped 3 bases and J dropped 3 bases, with 17 bases sitting between them.

This clonotype has more than one count but fewer than ten. The chain is built from TRBV7-9 and TRBJ2-1; D may be TRBD2 (6 bases). Germline assignment: CDR1 SEHNR and CDR2 FQNEAQ (reference sequence). The CDR3 covers 15 residues. V gave up 1 base and J gave up 10 bases, with 17 bases separating them. The CDR3: CASSLDQGRSGEQFF. In nucleotides, the CDR3 is TGTGCCAGCAGCTTAGATCAGGGTCGCAGCGGGGAGCAGTTCTTC.

This clonotype was counted only a few times. Its ends do not fully match the called genes, so a read error is possible. This chain joins TRBV5-1 and TRBJ1-1, with D possibly being TRBD1 (6 bases). The CDR3 runs to 14 residues. Germline-derived CDR1 and CDR2 are SGHRS and YFSETQ. The chain's CDR3 is CASSLNRENTEAFF. Here the CDR3 DNA reads TGTGCCAGCAGTTTAAACAGGGAGAACACTGAAGCTTTCTTT. Drawing the rest from reference TRBV5-1 and TRBJ1-1, the complete variable domain is KAGVTQTPRYLIKTRGQQVTLSCSPISGHRSVSWYQQTPGQGLQFLFEYFSETQRNKGNFPGRFSGRQFSNSRSEMNVSTLELGDSALYLCASSLNRENTEAFFGQGTRLTVV.

This clonotype was counted ten times or more. The chain has TRBV5-1 and TRBJ1-4; D ambiguous. Trimming shortened V by 4 bases and J by 6 bases, and 13 bases separated the two germline ends. Germline V CDR1 and CDR2: SGHRS, YFSETQ. CDR3 length: 14 amino acids. CDR3 loop: CASSRDSDDEKLFF. DNA of the CDR3: TGCGCCAGCAGCAGGGATTCGGATGATGAAAAACTGTTTTTT.

The chain carries TRBV15 and TRBJ2-7, with TRBD1 as a possible D gene (5 bases). The CDR3 has 15 amino acids. Trimming cost V 3 bases and J 4 bases, with 16 bases left between them. CDR1 and CDR2 (germline): LNHNV, YYDKDF (reference sequence). The CDR3 nucleotides read TGTGCCACCAGCAGGACAGATGGGCGCCGATACGAGCAGTACTTC. Translation: CATSRTDGRRYEQYF.

This sequence joins TRBV28 and TRBJ2-6, with TRBD1 as a possible D gene (5 bases). Germline CDR1 MDHEN, CDR2 SYDVKM. V lost 6 bases and J lost 5, with 11 bases in between. This CDR3 is 14 amino acids long. The CDR3 region is CASSPGSRANVLTF. CDR3 in DNA: TGTGCCAGCAGCCCAGGGTCAAGGGCCAACGTCCTGACTTTC.

This clonotype has a count of ten or more. The CDR3 is CSSGNLGETQYF. DNA of the CDR3: TGCAGCTCCGGGAATTTGGGGGAGACCCAGTACTTC. The J gene is TRBJ2-5, the V gene TRBV29-1; D is perhaps TRBD2 (5 bases). The CDR3 contains 12 residues. Germline CDR1 reads SQVTM; CDR2 reads ANQGSEA. Trimming shortened V by 8 bases and J by 5 bases, and 15 bases separated the two germline ends.

The chain recombines TRBV7-2 with TRBJ2-3; 8 nucleotides agree with TRBD2. This CDR3 is 17 amino acids long. Trimming at V came to 3 bases and at J to 3 bases, leaving 11 bases not matched to a gene. Germline CDR1 reads SGHTA; CDR2 reads FQGNSA. The CDR3 nucleotides read TGTGCCAGCAGCTTCCGATATAGCGGGGCGGGGACAGATACGCAGTATTTT. Amino acid sequence: CASSFRYSGAGTDTQYF.

The chain is built from TRBV4-3 and TRBJ1-1; no firm D call. The CDR3 runs 15 residues. Per germline, CDR1 LGHNA and CDR2 YSLEER. Trimming shortened V by 0 bases and J by 1 base, and 9 bases separated the two germline ends. For the CDR3, the DNA is TGCGCCAGCAGCCAAGATACCTCAGAGAACACTGAAGCTTTCTTT. Translation gives CASSQDTSENTEAFF.

This clonotype was observed many times. The chain has TRBV14 and TRBJ2-7; 14 bases line up with TRBD2. This CDR3 is 13 amino acids long. The germline V gene has CDR1 SGHDN and CDR2 FVKESK. The J segment lost 9 bases and the V segment lost 6 bases, leaving 4 bases of the junction unmatched. The CDR3 reads CASRGTSGSWQYF. In DNA, the CDR3 is TGTGCCAGCAGGGGGACTAGCGGGAGTTGGCAGTACTTC.

The table lists this clonotype with many counts. The chain joins TRBV5-1 to TRBJ1-2; the D gene is possibly TRBD1 (5 bases). The CDR3 sequence is 16 residues long. From germline, CDR1 is SGHRS and CDR2 YFSETQ. The ends were cut back, 1 base at V and 2 bases at J, with 15 bases in the middle. This chain's CDR3 is CASSLMGPPTNYGYTF. CDR3 nucleotides: TGCGCCAGCAGCTTGATGGGACCTCCGACGAACTATGGCTACACCTTC.

V is TRBV7-9 and J is TRBJ1-1, with TRBD1 identical over 8 bases. Looked up from germline, CDR1 is SEHNR and CDR2 is FQNEAQ (reference sequence). V dropped 4 bases and J dropped 4; count of bases not matched to a gene: 5. This CDR3 is 14 amino acids long. The CDR3 reads CASSSHTGGTEAFF. The DNA of the CDR3 is TGTGCCAGCAGCTCACATACAGGGGGCACTGAAGCTTTCTTT. Full variable domain (missing parts from reference TRBV7-9 and TRBJ1-1): DTGVSQNPRHKITKRGQNVTFRCDPISEHNRLYWYRQTLGQGPEFLTYFQNEAQLEKSRLLSDRFSAERPKGSFSTLEIQRTEQGDSAMYLCASSSHTGGTEAFFGQGTRLTVV.

There are a few counts of this clonotype. The chain has TRBV20-1 and TRBJ2-7; D might be TRBD2 (5 bases). The CDR3 loop spans 15 amino acids. V dropped 3 bases and J dropped 2 bases, with 17 bases sitting between them. The V gene's germline CDR1 is DFQATT and CDR2 SNEGSKA (reference sequence). Here the CDR3 reads CSASAGNSYAYEQYF. The CDR3 DNA is TGCAGTGCTAGTGCCGGGAACTCATATGCCTACGAGCAGTACTTC.

The gene calls are TRBV3-1 and TRBJ2-5; D possibly corresponds to TRBD2 (6 bases). Germline V gene lookup returns CDR1 LGHDT and CDR2 YNNKEL (reference sequence). This CDR3 contains 14 residues. Trimming took 2 bases from V and 3 from J, leaving 10 bases between them. CDR3 in amino acids: CASSQFGLKETQYF. The CDR3 DNA sequence: TGTGCCAGCAGCCAATTTGGACTAAAAGAGACCCAGTACTTC.

This clonotype was recorded many times. The V gene is TRBV12-3 or TRBV12-4, the J gene TRBJ2-4; D uncertain. CDR3 size: 14 residues. Trimming took 2 bases from V and 0 from J, leaving 5 bases between them. The CDR3 DNA is TGTGCCAGCAGTTTATTGATAGCCAAAAACATTCAGTACTTC. Its protein is CASSLLIAKNIQYF.